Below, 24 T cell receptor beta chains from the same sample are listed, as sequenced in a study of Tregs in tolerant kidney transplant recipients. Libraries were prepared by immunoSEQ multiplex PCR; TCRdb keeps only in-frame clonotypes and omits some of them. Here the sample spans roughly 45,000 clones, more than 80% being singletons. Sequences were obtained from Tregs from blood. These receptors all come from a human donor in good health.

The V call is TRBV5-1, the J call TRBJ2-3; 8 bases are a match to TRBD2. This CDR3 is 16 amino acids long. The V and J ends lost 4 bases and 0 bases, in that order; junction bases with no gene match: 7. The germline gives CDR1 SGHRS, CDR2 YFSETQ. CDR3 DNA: TGCGCCAGCAGCGGCCTGCTAGCGGGCAGCACAGATACGCAGTATTTT. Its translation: CASSGLLAGSTDTQYF.

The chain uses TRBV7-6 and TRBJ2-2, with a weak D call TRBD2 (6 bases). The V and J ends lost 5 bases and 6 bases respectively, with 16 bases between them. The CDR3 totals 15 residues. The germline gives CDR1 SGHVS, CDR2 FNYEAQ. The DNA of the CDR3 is TGTGCCAGCAGCGCAACGACTAGTCTCGCCGGGGAGCTGTTTTTT. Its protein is CASSATTSLAGELFF.

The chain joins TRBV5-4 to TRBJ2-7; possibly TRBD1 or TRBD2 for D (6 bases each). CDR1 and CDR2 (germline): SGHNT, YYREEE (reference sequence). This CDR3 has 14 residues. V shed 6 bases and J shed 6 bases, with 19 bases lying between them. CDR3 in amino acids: CASTRKLGGSEQYF. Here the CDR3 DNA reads TGTGCCAGCACGAGGAAACTGGGGGGCTCCGAGCAGTACTTC.

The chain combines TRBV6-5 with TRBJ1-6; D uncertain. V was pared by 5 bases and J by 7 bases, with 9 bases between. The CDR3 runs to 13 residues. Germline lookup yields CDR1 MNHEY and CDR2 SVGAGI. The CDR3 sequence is CASSLQMNSPLHF. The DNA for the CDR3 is TGTGCCAGCAGTCTCCAGATGAATTCACCCCTCCACTTT.

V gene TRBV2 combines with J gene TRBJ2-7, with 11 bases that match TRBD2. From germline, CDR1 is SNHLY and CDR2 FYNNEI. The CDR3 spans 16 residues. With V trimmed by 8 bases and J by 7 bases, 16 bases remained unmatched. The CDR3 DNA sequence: TGTGCCAGCGAAAGGTTGGGTCTAGCGGGGGGTATGGAGCAGTACTTC. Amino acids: CASERLGLAGGMEQYF.

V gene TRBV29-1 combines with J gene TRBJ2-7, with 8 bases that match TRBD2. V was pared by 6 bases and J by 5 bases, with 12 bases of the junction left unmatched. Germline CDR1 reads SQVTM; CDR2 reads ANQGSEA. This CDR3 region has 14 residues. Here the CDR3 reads CSVPSREGRDEQYF. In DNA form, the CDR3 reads TGCAGCGTGCCGTCCCGGGAGGGGCGCGACGAGCAGTACTTC.

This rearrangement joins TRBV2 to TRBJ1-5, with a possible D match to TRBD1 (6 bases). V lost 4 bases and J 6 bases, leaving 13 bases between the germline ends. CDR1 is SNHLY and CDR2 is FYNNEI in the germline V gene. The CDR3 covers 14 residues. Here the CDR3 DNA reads TGTGCCAGCAGTGGGCAGGGGCGGGGTCAGCCCCAGCATTTT. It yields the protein CASSGQGRGQPQHF.

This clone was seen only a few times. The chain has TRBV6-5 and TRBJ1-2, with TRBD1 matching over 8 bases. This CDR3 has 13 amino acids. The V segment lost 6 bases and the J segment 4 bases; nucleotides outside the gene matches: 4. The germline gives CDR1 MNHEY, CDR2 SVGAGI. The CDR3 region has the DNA TGTGCCAGCAGATCGACAGGGGTCTATGGCTACACCTTC. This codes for CASRSTGVYGYTF.

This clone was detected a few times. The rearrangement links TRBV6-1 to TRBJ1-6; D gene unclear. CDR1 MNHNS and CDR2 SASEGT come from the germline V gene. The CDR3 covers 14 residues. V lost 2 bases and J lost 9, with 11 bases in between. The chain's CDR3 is CASSESQNPSPLHF. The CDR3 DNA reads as TGTGCCAGCAGTGAAAGCCAGAACCCTTCACCCCTCCACTTT.

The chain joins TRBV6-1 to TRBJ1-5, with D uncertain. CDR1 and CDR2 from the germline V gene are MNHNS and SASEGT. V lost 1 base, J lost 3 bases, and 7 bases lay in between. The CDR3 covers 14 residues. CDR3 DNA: TGTGCCAGCAGTGAAGGTCAGTCCAATCAGCCCCAGCATTTT. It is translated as CASSEGQSNQPQHF.

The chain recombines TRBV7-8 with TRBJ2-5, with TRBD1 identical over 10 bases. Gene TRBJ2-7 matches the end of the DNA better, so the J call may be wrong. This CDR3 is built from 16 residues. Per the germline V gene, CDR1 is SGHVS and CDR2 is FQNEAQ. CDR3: CASSAGQGNGLGEQYF. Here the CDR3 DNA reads TGTGCCAGCAGCGCGGGACAGGGGAACGGCCTCGGCGAGCAGTACTTC.

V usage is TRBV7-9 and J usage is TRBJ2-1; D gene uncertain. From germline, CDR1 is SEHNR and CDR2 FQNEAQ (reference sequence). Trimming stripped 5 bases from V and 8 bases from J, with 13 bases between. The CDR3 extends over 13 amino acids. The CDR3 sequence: CASSRGRVDEQFF. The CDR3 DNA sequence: TGTGCCAGCAGCCGCGGACGGGTCGATGAGCAGTTCTTC.

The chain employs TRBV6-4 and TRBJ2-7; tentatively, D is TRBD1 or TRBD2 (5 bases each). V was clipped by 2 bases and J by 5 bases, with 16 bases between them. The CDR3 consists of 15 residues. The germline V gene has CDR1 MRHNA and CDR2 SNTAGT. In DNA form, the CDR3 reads TGTGCCAGCAGTGACGAGGGGCAAGTAGACCACGAGCAGTACTTC. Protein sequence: CASSDEGQVDHEQYF.

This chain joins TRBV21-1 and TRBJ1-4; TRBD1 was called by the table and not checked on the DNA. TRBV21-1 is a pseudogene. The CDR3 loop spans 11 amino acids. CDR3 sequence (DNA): TGTGCCAGCCCAGGTCCGGAAAAACTGTTTTTT. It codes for CASPGPEKLFF.

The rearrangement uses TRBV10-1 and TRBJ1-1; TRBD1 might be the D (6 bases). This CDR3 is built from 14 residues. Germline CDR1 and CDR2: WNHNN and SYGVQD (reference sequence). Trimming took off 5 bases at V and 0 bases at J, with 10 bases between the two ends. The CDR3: CASSRTVLNTEAFF. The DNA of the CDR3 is TGCGCCAGCAGTAGGACAGTCCTGAACACTGAAGCTTTCTTT.

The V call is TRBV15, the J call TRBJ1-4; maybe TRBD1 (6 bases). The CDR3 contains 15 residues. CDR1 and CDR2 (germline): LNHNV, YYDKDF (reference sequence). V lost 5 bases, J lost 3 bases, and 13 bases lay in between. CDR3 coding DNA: TGTGCCACCAGCTCAATTGGGGGGCCTAATGAAAAACTGTTTTTT. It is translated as CATSSIGGPNEKLFF.

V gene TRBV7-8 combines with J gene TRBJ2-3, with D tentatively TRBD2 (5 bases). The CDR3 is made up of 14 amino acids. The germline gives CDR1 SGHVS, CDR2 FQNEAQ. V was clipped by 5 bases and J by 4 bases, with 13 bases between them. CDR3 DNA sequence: TGTGCCAGCAGCCCCCCCTGGAGGTCAGATACGCAGTATTTT. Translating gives CASSPPWRSDTQYF.

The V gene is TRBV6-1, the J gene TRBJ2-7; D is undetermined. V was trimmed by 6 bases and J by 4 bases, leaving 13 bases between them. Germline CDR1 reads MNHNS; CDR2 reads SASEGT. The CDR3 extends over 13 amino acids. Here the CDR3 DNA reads TGTGCCAGCAGATACAGAAACAGTTACGAGCAGTACTTC. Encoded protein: CASRYRNSYEQYF.

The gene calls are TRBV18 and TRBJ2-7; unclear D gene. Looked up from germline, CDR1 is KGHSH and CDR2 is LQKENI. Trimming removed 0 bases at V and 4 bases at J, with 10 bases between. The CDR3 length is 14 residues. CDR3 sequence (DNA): TGTGCCAGCTCACCACCACAGACGCCTTACGAGCAGTACTTC. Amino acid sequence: CASSPPQTPYEQYF.

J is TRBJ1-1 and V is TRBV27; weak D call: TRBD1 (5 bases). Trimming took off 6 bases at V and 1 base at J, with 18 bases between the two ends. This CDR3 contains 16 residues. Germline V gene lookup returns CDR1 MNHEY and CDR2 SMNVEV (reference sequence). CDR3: CASRPPGGNANTEAFF. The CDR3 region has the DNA TGTGCCAGCAGGCCCCCGGGGGGTAATGCGAACACTGAAGCTTTCTTT.

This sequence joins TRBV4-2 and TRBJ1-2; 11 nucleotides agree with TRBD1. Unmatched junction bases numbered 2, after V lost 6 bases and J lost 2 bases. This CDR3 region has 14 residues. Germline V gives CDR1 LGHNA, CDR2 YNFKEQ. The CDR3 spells CASSRTGGNYGYTF. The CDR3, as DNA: TGTGCCAGCAGTCGGACAGGGGGCAACTATGGCTACACCTTC.

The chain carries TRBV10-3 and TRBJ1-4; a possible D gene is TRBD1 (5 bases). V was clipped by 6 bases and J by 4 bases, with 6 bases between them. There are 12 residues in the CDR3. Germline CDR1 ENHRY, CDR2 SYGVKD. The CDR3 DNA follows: TGTGCCATCAGGGGGGGTAATGAAAAACTGTTTTTT. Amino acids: CAIRGGNEKLFF.

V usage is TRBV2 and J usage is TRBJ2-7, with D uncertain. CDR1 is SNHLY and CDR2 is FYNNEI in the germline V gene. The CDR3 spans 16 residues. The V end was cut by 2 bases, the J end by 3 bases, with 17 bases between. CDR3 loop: CASSERPGRKDYEQYF. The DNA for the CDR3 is TGTGCCAGCAGTGAACGACCTGGCAGGAAAGACTACGAGCAGTACTTC.

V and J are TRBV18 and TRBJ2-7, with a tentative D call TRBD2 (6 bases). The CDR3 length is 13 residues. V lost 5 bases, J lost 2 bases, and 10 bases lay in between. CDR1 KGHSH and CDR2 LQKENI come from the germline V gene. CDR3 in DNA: TGTGCCAGCTCAACTAGCCCTACCTACGAGCAGTACTTC. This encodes CASSTSPTYEQYF.